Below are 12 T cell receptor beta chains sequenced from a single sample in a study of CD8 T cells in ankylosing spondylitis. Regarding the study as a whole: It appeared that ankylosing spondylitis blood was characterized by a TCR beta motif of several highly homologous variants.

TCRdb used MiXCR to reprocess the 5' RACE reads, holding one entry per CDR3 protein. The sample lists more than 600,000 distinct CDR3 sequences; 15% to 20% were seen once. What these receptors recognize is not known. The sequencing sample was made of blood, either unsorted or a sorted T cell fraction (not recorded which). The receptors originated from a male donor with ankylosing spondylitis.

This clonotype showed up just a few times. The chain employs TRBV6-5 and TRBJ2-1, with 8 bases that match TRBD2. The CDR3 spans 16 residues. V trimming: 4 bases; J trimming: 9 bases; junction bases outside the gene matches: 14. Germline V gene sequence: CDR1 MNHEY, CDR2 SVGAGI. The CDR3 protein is CASSSHLSGRNGEQFF. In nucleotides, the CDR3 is TGTGCCAGCAGTTCCCATTTAAGCGGGAGAAACGGTGAGCAGTTCTTC.

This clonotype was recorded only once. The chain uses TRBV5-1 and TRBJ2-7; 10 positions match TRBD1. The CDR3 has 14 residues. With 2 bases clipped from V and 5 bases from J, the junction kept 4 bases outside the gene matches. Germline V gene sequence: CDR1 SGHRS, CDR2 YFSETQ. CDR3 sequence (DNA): TGCGCCAGCAGCTTATTTGGACAGGGGGACGAGCAGTACTTC. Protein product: CASSLFGQGDEQYF.

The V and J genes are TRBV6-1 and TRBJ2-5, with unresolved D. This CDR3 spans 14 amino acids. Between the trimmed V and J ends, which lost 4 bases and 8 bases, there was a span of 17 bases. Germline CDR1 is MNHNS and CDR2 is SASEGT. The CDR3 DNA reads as TGTGCCAGCAGTGCCTGGGATGAGCGAAGAACCCAGTACTTC. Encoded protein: CASSAWDERRTQYF.

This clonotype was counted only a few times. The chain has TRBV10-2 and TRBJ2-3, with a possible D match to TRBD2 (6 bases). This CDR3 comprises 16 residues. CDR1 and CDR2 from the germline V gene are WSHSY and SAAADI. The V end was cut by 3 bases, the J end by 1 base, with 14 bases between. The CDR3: CASSERLAWGTDTQYF. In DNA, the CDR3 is TGCGCCAGCAGTGAAAGGCTAGCGTGGGGCACAGATACGCAGTATTTT.

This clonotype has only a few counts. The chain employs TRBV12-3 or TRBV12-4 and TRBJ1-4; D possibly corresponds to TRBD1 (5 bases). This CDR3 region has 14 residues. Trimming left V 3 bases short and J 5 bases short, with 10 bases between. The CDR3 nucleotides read TGTGCCAGCAGTTTCGCGGCAGGGAATGAAAAACTGTTTTTT. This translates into CASSFAAGNEKLFF.

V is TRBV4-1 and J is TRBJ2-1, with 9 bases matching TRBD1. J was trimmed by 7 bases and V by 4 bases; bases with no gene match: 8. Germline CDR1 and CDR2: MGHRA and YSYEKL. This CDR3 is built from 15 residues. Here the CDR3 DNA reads TGCGCCAGCAGCCCGGGACAGGGTACGGGAAATGAGCAGTTCTTC. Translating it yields CASSPGQGTGNEQFF.

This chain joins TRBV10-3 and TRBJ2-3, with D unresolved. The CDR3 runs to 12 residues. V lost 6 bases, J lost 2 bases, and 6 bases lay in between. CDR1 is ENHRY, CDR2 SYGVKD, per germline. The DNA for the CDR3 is TGTGCCATCAGCCGGACCACAGATACGCAGTATTTT. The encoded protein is CAISRTTDTQYF.

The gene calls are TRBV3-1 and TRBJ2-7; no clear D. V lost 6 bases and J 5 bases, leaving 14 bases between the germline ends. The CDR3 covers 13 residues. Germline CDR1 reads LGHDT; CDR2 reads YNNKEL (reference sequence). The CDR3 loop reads CASRRSQTHEQYF. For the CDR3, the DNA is TGTGCCAGCAGACGATCGCAGACCCACGAGCAGTACTTC.

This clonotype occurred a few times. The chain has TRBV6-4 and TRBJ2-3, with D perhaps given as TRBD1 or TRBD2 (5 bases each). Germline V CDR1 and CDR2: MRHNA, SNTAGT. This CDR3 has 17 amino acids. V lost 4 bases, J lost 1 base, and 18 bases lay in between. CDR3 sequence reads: CASSAAAGAGGTDTQYF. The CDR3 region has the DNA TGTGCCAGCAGTGCTGCGGCCGGGGCGGGTGGCACAGATACGCAGTATTTT.

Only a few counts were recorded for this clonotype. The CDR3 loop reads CASSWGVQGGEQYF. The CDR3 coding sequence is TGCGCCAGCAGCTGGGGGGTGCAGGGTGGCGAGCAGTACTTC. The V and J genes are TRBV5-1 and TRBJ2-7; maybe TRBD2 (6 bases). The germline V gene encodes CDR1 SGHRS and CDR2 YFSETQ. Trimming pared 3 bases from V and 6 bases from J, leaving 16 bases between. CDR3 size: 14 residues. The variable domain in full, completed from reference TRBV5-1 and TRBJ2-7, reads KAGVTQTPRYLIKTRGQQVTLSCSPISGHRSVSWYQQTPGQGLQFLFEYFSETQRNKGNFPGRFSGRQFSNSRSEMNVSTLELGDSALYLCASSWGVQGGEQYFGPGTRLTVT.

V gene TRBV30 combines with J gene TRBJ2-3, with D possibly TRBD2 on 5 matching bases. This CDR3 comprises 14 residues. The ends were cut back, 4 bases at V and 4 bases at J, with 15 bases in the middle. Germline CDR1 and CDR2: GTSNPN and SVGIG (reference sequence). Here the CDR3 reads CAWTLTVLADTQYF. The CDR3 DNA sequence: TGTGCCTGGACCCTGACCGTACTAGCAGATACGCAGTATTTT. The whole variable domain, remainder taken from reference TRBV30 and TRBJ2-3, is SQTIHQWPATLVQPVGSPLSLECTVEGTSNPNLYWYRQAAGRGLQLLFYSVGIGQISSEVPQNLSASRPQDRQFILSSKKLLLSDSGFYLCAWTLTVLADTQYFGPGTRLTVL.

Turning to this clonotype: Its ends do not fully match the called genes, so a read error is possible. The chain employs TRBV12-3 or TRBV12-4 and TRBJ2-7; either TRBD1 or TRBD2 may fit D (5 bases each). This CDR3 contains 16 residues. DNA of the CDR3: TGTACCAGCAGTTTTGGCTCGGGGCGGAATACCTACGAGCAGTACTTC. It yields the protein CTSSFGSGRNTYEQYF.